The 12 T cell receptor beta chains in this list originate from one sample, sequenced in a study of shared clonotypes between healthy human individuals. The assay was immunoSEQ multiplex PCR, and TCRdb's table has in-frame clones only and misses some. The sample yields about 1.1 million clones, 78% seen once. The sequenced sample consisted of memory CD4+ T cells from PBMCs. Subset noted: CD45RA-negative fraction. The receptors were gathered from a man between 18 and 35 years old in good health. Some clones in this sample may be carry-over from other donors' samples.

This clone was seen only a few times. The CDR3 sequence is CASSWDRDTEAFF. In nucleotides, the CDR3 is TGCGCCAGCAGTTGGGACAGGGACACTGAAGCTTTCTTT. The V gene is TRBV5-1, the J gene TRBJ1-1, with 9 bases that match TRBD1. With 5 bases clipped from V and 3 bases from J, the junction kept 2 bases outside the gene matches. The CDR3 runs to 13 residues. Germline V gene lookup returns CDR1 SGHRS and CDR2 YFSETQ.

The J gene is TRBJ2-7, the V gene TRBV11-2; possible D gene TRBD1, 6 bases. The ends were cut back, 2 bases at V and 3 bases at J, with 26 bases in the middle. CDR1 is SGHAT, CDR2 FQNNGV, per germline. The CDR3 is 19 amino acids. This CDR3 is CASSLSLGPVTGLHYEQYF. The CDR3 coding sequence is TGTGCCAGCAGCTTATCCCTGGGGCCCGTTACAGGGTTACACTACGAGCAGTACTTC.

The chain links TRBV2 to TRBJ2-3; D may be TRBD1 or TRBD2 (6 bases each). The CDR3 loop spans 13 amino acids. Germline CDR1 SNHLY, CDR2 FYNNEI. V shed 5 bases and J shed 6 bases, with 12 bases lying between them. Here the CDR3 DNA reads TGTGCCAGCAGTACCACAGGGAGGGATACGCAGTATTTT. It is translated as CASSTTGRDTQYF.

This clone occurred a few times. J is TRBJ1-1 and V is TRBV2; 7 nucleotides agree with TRBD1. Germline V lookup: CDR1 SNHLY, CDR2 FYNNEI. CDR3 length: 14 amino acids. After removal of 7 bases from V and 1 base from J, the junction contained 6 bases not matched to a gene. The CDR3 loop is CASIRGTANTEAFF. The CDR3 coding sequence is TGTGCCAGCATTCGGGGGACAGCGAACACTGAAGCTTTCTTT. The full variable domain, in which reference TRBV2 and TRBJ1-1 provide the parts outside the CDR3, is EPEVTQTPSHQVTQMGQEVILRCVPISNHLYFYWYRQILGQKVEFLVSFYNNEISEKSEIFDDQFSVERPDGSNFTLKIRSTKLEDSAMYFCASIRGTANTEAFFGQGTRLTVV.

The V gene is TRBV29-1, the J gene TRBJ2-7; a weak D match, TRBD2 (5 bases). In germline, CDR1 is SQVTM, CDR2 ANQGSEA. V was trimmed by 1 base and J by 7 bases, leaving 11 bases between them. There are 12 residues in the CDR3. For the CDR3, the DNA is TGCAGCGTTGAAGCGCGGGTAGGGGAGCAGTACTTC. Translating it yields CSVEARVGEQYF.

This clone has just a few counts. J is TRBJ2-1 and V is TRBV13; 9 bases match TRBD2. The CDR3 spans 15 residues. V trimming: 6 bases; J trimming: 4 bases; junction bases outside the gene matches: 7. Germline V CDR1 and CDR2: PRHDT, FYEKMQ (reference sequence). The CDR3 nucleotides are TGTGCCAGCAGTCCCAGCGGGAGGACGTACAATGAGCAGTTCTTC. This translates into CASSPSGRTYNEQFF.

This chain uses TRBV9 with TRBJ2-1; 12 nucleotides line up with TRBD2. There are 15 residues in the CDR3. The germline V gene has CDR1 SGDLS and CDR2 YYNGEE. V was clipped by 2 bases and J by 10 bases; unmatched bases: 7. Written as DNA, the CDR3 is TGTGCCAGCAGCGTTGGGACTAGCGGGTATGGGGAGCAGTTCTTC. The encoded protein is CASSVGTSGYGEQFF. Drawing the rest from reference TRBV9 and TRBJ2-1, the complete variable domain is DSGVTQTPKHLITATGQRVTLRCSPRSGDLSVYWYQQSLDQGLQFLIQYYNGEERAKGNILERFSAQQFPDLHSELNLSSLELGDSALYFCASSVGTSGYGEQFFGPGTRLTVL.

The J gene is TRBJ1-2, the V gene TRBV2, with D perhaps TRBD1 (5 bases). The CDR3 has 14 residues. Trimming left V 3 bases short and J 4 bases short, with 12 bases between. In germline, CDR1 is SNHLY, CDR2 FYNNEI. The CDR3 sequence is CASSEDYRSYGYTF. CDR3 sequence (DNA): TGTGCCAGCAGTGAGGATTACAGGAGCTATGGCTACACCTTC.

The chain combines TRBV20-1 with TRBJ2-3; D gene unclear. This CDR3 has 10 amino acids. The V end was cut by 6 bases, the J end by 5 bases, with 6 bases between. In germline, CDR1 is DFQATT, CDR2 SNEGSKA (reference sequence). DNA for the CDR3: TGCAGTGCAGCGAGAGATACGCAGTATTTT. This encodes CSAARDTQYF.

The chain is built from TRBV2 and TRBJ2-1, with 8 positions matching TRBD2. CDR3 length: 15 amino acids. Germline lookup yields CDR1 SNHLY and CDR2 FYNNEI. The V and J ends lost 3 bases and 9 bases, in that order; junction bases with no gene match: 10. CDR3 residues: CASSDFSGTVAEQFF. The CDR3 DNA follows: TGTGCCAGCAGTGATTTTAGCGGGACGGTTGCTGAGCAGTTCTTC.

The chain recombines TRBV28 with TRBJ1-3; D not resolved. The V gene's germline CDR1 is MDHEN and CDR2 SYDVKM. CDR3 length: 14 residues. The V end lost 8 bases, the J end lost 3 bases, and 14 bases lay between the germline ends. The CDR3 DNA reads as TGTGCCAGCGTCGCCGGGCCGCGTGGAAACACCATATATTTT. Translation gives CASVAGPRGNTIYF.

The J gene is TRBJ2-1, the V gene TRBV18; D is ambiguous. Germline CDR1 and CDR2: KGHSH and LQKENI. Trimming removed 0 bases from V and 6 bases from J, with 9 bases in between. This CDR3 comprises 14 residues. The CDR3 sequence: CASSPPGRTNEQFF. CDR3 bases: TGTGCCAGCTCACCACCCGGTCGGACCAATGAGCAGTTCTTC.